This T cell receptor beta chain derives from a study of shared clonotypes between healthy human individuals (dated by TCRdb to the early 2020s). Background for the entire study: Two women and a few men aged 18 to 49 years were included in the cohort. For each donor, three plates each were used for CD4 naive and CD4 memory, two plates were used for CD8 naive, and one plate was used for CD8 memory. To increase sequencing depth and limit assay-specific biases, TCR repertoire library preparation and sequencing were carried out by different laboratories using diverse techniques. To estimate repertoire size and how much clonotype sharing occurs between individuals, the study deeply sequenced the blood TCR repertoires of 4 to 6 healthy adults. Between about 0.8 and 9 billion PBMCs per donor were obtained by leukapheresis.

The donors were healthy, HIV-negative adults who had no recently reported acute infections or vaccinations. All donors were Caucasian adults living in Nashville, Tennessee, USA. CD4+ T cells were enriched by magnetic negative selection; naive cells were then positively selected on CD45RA, and the negative fraction formed the memory subset. After blood collection by leukapheresis, PBMCs were isolated using Ficoll-Histopaque density gradient centrifugation and then cryopreserved in the vapor phase of liquid nitrogen. Analytical flow cytometry was used to check the purity and quantity of each magnetically sorted T cell population. Genomic DNA was isolated from every sorted fraction and measured by UV absorbance on a Nanodrop 2000c. The CDR3 numbers 15 residues from cysteine through phenylalanine. CDR3 DNA only is kept here, 45 bases in frame from base 1. Taken from the germline V gene, the CDR1 and CDR2 loops are WSHSY and SAAADI. Relative to germline, V is missing 6 bases and J is missing 1 base, with 6 bases of the junction outside any gene match.

Results and caveats for the whole study, not just this receptor: Roughly 5% of naive CD4, 3.5% of naive CD8, around 2.3% of memory CD4, and more than 0.35% of memory CD8 clonotypes were shared across four donors. Based on pairwise subsampling, the degree of clonotype sharing among donors was expected to be affected by sequencing depth. Incomplete sequencing was indicated by rarefaction of sorted-subset datasets, despite the large sequencing depth. Naive subsets generally had larger estimated clonotype richness than memory subsets. Only blood was sampled, and tissue TCR repertoires likely differ from those in blood. Compared with non-shared clonotypes, clonotypes shared by all four sorted-subset donors had higher generation probabilities. Because the study included only a small number of donors, the genetic and exposure-history diversity represented was limited.

Worth noting for this clone: The antigen this receptor binds is unknown. There are no base qualities to consult, and no much larger clone falls within one base.

Using the deep immunoSEQ assay, TCR CDR3 regions were amplified from genomic DNA by multiplex PCR. Genomic DNA extracted from each cell subset was distributed evenly over all wells of several immunoSEQ 96-well plates, and each plate served as one replicate. For sorted subsets, each replicate PCR was loaded with approximately 200 ng genomic DNA, equivalent to 25,000 to 35,000 T cell genomes. Purified libraries were quantified with a Qubit 3.0 fluorometer, sized on a Bioanalyzer 2100, and re-quantified with the KAPA Library Quantification kit. Each immunoSEQ 96-well plate was sequenced on its own single-read 150-cycle Illumina NextSeq 550 flow cell. On the study's bioinformatics: Because the immunoSEQ output held only junctional sequences and lacked quality scores, the filtering could not match the filtering applied to full-length reads. Sequences were annotated with PyIR, a Python wrapper for IgBLAST v1.9, and V/J genes and CDR3 were assigned using IMGT germline references. Any read was removed if the V/J assignment was weak (E-value above 1e-6), the CDR3 was missing, or the read contained stop codons, out-of-frame junctions, or ambiguous translated residues. V3J clonotypes were defined as sequences sharing the same inferred V gene, J gene, and CDR3 amino acid sequence. To compute the percentage overlap between repertoires, the number of shared unique clonotypes was divided by the size of the smaller repertoire. Richness of each repertoire was evaluated using RTK rarefaction, the Chao1 estimator, and Recon v2.1 estimates of unobserved clonotypes. Generation probabilities for all TCRbeta clonotypes obtained by the gDNA method from a handful of donors were computed using OLGA. TCRdb's version of the immuneACCESS table is confined to in-frame rearrangements and falls short of the full clone set. An unresolved V gene accounts for under half of the shortfall where checked; the remainder is of unknown origin. That table supplies the V and J calls and clone size; D and trimming were determined from the DNA. The sample table contains approximately 980,000 clones; only one count was recorded for over 75% of them. The ten largest clones capture roughly 1.5% of the sample.

This sequence originates from a man between 18 and 29 years old in good health. The rearranged chain carries TRBV10-2 and TRBJ1-1; 9 junctional bases match TRBD1. Sequencing used memory CD4+ T cells sorted from blood. The cell subset or site tag for this specimen amounts to: CD45RA-negative fraction. The DNA is as follows: TGCGCCAGCAGGTACACAGGGGGCGAGAACACTGAAGCTTTCTTT. It translates to CASRYTGGENTEAFF.